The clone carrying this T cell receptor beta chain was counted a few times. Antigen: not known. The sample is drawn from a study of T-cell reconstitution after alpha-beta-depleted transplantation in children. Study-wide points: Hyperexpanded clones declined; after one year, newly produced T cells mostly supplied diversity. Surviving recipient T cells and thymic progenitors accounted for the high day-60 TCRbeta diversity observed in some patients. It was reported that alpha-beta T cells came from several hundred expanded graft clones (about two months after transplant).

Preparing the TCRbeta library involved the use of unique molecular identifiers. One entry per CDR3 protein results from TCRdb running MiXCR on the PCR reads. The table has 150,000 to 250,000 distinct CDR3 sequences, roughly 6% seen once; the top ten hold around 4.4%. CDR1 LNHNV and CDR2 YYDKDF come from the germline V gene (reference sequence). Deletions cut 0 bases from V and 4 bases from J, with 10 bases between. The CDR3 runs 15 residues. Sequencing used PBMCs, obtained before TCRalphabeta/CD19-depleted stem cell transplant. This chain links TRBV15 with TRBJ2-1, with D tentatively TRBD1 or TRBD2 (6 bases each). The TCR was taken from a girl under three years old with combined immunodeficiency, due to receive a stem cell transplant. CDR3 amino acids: CATSRETRGYNEQFF. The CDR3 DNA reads TGTGCCACCAGCAGAGAGACTAGGGGGTACAATGAGCAGTTCTTC.